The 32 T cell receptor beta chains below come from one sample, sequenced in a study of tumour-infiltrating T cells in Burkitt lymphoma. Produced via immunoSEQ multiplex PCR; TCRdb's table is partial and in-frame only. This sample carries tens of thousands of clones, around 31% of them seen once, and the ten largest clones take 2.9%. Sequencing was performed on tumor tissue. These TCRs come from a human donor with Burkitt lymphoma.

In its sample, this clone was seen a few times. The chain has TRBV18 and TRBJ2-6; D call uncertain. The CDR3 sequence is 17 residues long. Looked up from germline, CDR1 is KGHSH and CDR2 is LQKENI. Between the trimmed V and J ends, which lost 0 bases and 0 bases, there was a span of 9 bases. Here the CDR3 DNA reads TGTGCCAGCTCACCACCAAGTGTAAGCTCTGGGGCCAACGTCCTGACTTTC. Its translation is CASSPPSVSSGANVLTF.

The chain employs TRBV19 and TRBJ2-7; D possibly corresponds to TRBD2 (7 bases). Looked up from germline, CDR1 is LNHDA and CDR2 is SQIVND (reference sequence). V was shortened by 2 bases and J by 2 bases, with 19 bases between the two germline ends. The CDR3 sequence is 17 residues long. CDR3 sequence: CASSIRPQSGGTYEQYF. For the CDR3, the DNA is TGTGCCAGTAGTATAAGGCCTCAGTCGGGGGGCACCTACGAGCAGTACTTC.

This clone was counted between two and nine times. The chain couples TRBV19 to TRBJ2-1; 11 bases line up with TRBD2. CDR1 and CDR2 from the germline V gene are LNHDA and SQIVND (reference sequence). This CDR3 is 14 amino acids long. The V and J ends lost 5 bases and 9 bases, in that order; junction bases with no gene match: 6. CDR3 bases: TGTGCCAGTAGTGTAGCGGGGGGGCTTAGTGAGCAGTTCTTC. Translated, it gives CASSVAGGLSEQFF.

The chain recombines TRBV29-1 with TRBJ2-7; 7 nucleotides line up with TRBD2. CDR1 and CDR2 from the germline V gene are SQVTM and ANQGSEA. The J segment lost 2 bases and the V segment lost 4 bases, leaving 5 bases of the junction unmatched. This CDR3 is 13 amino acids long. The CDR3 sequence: CSVGGGVPYEQYF. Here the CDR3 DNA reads TGCAGCGTTGGTGGGGGGGTTCCCTACGAGCAGTACTTC.

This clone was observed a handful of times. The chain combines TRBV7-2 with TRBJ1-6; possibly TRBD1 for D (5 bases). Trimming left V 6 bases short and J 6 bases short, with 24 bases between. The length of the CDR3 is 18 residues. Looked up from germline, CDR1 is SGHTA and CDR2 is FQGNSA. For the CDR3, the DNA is TGTGCCAGCAGGAACCAGGACGGGACCCTAAGAAGTAATTCACCCCTCCACTTT. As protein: CASRNQDGTLRSNSPLHF.

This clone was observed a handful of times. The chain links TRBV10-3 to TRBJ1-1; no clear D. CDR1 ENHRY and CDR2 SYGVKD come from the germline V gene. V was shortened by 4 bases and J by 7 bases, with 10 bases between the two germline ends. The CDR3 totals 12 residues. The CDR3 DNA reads TGTGCCATCAGTGGAGGAAGAGGTGAAGCTTTCTTT. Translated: CAISGGRGEAFF.

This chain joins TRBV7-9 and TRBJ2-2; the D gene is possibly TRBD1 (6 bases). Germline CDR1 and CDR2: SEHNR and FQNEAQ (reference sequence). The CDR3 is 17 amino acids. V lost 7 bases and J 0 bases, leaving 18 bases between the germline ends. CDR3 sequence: CASIFKIGQTNTGELFF. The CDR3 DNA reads TGTGCCAGCATCTTTAAAATTGGACAGACGAACACCGGGGAGCTGTTTTTT.

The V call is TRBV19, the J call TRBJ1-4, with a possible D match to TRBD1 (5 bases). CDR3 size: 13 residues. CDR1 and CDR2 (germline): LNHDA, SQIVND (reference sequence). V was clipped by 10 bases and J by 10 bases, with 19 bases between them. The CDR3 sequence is CATSFGALGKLFF. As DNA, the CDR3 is TGTGCCACCTCCTTCGGGGCCCTTGGAAAACTGTTTTTT. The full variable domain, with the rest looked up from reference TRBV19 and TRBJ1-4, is DGGITQSPKYLFRKEGQNVTLSCEQNLNHDAMYWYRQDPGQGLRLIYYSQIVNDFQKGDIAEGYSVSREKKESFPLTVTSAQKNPTAFYLCATSFGALGKLFFGSGTQLSVL.

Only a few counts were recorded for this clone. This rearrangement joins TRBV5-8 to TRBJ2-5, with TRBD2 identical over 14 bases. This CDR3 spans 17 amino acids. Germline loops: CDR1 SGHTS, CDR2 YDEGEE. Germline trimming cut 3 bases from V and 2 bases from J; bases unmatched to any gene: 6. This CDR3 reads CASSSGLAGGTQETQYF. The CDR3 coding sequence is TGTGCCAGCAGCTCTGGACTAGCGGGGGGCACACAAGAGACCCAGTACTTC.

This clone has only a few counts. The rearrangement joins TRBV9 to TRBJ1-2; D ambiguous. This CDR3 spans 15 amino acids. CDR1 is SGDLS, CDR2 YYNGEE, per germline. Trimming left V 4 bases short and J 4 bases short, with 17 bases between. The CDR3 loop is CASSRPSGWIYGYTF. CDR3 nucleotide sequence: TGTGCCAGCAGCCGCCCCTCGGGCTGGATCTATGGCTACACCTTC. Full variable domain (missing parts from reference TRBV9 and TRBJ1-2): DSGVTQTPKHLITATGQRVTLRCSPRSGDLSVYWYQQSLDQGLQFLIQYYNGEERAKGNILERFSAQQFPDLHSELNLSSLELGDSALYFCASSRPSGWIYGYTFGSGTRLTVV.

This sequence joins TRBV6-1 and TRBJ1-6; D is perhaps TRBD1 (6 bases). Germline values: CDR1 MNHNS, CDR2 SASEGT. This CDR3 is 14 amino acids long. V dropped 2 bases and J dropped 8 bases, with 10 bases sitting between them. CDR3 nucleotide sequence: TGTGCCAGCAGTGAAAGTGGGGGGCATTCACCCCTCCACTTT. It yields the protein CASSESGGHSPLHF.

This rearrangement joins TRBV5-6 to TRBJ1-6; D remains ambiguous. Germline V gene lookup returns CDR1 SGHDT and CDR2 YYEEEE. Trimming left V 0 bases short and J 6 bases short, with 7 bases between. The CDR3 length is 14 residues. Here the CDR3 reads CASSLGRFNSPLHF. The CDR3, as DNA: TGTGCCAGCAGCTTGGGACGGTTTAATTCACCCCTCCACTTT.

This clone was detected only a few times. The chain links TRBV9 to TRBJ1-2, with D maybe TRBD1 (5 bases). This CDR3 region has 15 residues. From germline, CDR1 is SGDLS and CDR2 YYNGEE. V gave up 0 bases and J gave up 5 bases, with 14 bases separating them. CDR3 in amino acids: CASSVAGREGYGYTF. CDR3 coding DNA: TGTGCCAGCAGCGTAGCTGGCAGGGAGGGATATGGCTACACCTTC.

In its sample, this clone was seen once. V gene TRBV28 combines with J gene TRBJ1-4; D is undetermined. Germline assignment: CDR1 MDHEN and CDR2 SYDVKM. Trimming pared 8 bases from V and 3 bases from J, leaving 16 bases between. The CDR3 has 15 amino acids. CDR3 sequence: CASGPLSRPNEKLFF. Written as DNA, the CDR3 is TGTGCCAGCGGCCCCCTAAGTAGGCCTAATGAAAAACTGTTTTTT.

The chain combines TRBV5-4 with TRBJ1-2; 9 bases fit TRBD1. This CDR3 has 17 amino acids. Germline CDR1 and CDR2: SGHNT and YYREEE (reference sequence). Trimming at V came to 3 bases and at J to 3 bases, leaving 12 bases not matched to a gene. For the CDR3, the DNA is TGTGCCAGCAGCTACCCGGGACAGGGAAATCCGGACTATGGCTACACCTTC. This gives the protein CASSYPGQGNPDYGYTF.

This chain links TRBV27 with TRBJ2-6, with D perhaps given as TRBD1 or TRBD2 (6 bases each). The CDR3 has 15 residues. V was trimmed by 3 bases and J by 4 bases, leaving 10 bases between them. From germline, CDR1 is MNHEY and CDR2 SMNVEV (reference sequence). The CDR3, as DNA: TGTGCCAGCAGTTTTCGGGGGCCCGGGGCCAACGTCCTGACTTTC. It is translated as CASSFRGPGANVLTF.

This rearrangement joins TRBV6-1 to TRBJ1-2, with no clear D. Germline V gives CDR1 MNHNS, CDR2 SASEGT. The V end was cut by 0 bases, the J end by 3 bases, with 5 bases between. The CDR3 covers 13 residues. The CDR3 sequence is CASSEAWHYGYTF. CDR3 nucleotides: TGTGCCAGCAGTGAAGCGTGGCACTATGGCTACACCTTC.

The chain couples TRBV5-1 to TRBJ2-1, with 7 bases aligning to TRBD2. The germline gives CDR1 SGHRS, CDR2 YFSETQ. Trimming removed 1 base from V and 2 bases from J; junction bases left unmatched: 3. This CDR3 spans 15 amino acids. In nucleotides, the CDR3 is TGCGCCAGCAGCTTGAGCGGGGCCACCTACAATGAGCAGTTCTTC. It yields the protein CASSLSGATYNEQFF.

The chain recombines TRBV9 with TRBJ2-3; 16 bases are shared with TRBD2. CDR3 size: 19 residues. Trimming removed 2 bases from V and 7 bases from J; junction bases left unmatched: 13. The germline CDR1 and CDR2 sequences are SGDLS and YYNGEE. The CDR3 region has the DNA TGTGCCAGCAGCGTCACGAGCGGGACTAGCGGGGGGGGGTTCTATACGCAGTATTTT. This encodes CASSVTSGTSGGGFYTQYF.

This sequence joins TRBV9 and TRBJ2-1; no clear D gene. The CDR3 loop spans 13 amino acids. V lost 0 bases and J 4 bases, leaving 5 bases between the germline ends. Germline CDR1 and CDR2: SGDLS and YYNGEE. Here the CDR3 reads CASSVALYNEQFF. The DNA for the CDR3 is TGTGCCAGCAGCGTAGCTCTGTACAATGAGCAGTTCTTC. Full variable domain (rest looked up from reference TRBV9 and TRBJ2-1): DSGVTQTPKHLITATGQRVTLRCSPRSGDLSVYWYQQSLDQGLQFLIQYYNGEERAKGNILERFSAQQFPDLHSELNLSSLELGDSALYFCASSVALYNEQFFGPGTRLTVL.

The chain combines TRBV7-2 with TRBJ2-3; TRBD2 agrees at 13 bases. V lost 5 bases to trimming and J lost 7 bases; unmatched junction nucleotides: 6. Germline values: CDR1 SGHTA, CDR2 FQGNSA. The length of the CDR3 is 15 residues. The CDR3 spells CASSQTSGGSNTQYF. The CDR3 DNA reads TGTGCCAGCAGCCAGACTAGCGGGGGGTCGAATACGCAGTATTTT. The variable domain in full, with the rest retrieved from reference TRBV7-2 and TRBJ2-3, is GAGVSQSPSNKVTEKGKDVELRCDPISGHTALYWYRQSLGQGLEFLIYFQGNSAPDKSGLPSDRFSAERTGGSVSTLTIQRTQQEDSAVYLCASSQTSGGSNTQYFGPGTRLTVL.

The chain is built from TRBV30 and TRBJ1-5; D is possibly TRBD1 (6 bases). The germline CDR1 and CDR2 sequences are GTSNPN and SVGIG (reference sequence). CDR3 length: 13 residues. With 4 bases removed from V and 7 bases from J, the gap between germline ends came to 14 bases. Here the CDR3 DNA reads TGTGCCTGGACAGGTGGGGGCGGCCAGCCCCAGCATTTT. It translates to CAWTGGGGQPQHF.

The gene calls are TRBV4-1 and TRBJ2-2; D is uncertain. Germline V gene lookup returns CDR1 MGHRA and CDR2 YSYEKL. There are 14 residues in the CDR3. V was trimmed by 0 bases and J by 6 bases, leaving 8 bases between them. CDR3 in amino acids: CASSQDRGPGELFF. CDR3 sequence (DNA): TGCGCCAGCAGCCAAGATAGAGGACCCGGGGAGCTGTTTTTT.

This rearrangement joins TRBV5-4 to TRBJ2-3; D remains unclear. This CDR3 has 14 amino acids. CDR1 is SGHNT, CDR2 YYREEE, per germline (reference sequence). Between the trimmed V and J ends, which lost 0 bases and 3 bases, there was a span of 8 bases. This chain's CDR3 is CASSLGGMTDTQYF. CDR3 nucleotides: TGTGCCAGCAGCTTGGGTGGCATGACAGATACGCAGTATTTT.

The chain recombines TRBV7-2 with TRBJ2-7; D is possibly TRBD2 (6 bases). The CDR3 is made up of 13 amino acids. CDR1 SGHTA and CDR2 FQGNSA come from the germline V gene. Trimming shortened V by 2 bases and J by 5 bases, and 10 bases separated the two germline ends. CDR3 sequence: CASSLRRGNEQYF. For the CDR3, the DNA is TGTGCCAGCAGCTTAAGGCGGGGAAACGAGCAGTACTTC.

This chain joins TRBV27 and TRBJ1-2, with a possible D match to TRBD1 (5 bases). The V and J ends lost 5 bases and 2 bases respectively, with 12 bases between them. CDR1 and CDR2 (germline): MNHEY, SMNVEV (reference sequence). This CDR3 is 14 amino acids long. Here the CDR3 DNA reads TGTGCCAGCAGTCCCCAGGAGGGGAACTATGGCTACACCTTC. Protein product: CASSPQEGNYGYTF.

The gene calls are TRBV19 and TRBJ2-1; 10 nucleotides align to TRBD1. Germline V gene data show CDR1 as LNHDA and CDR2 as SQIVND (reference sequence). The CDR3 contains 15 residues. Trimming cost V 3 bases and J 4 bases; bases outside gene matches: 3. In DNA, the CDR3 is TGTGCCAGTAGTATCGGGACAGGGGCATACAATGAGCAGTTCTTC. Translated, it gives CASSIGTGAYNEQFF.

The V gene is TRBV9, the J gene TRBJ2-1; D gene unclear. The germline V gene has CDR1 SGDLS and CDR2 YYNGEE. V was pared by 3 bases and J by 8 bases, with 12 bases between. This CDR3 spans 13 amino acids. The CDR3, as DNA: TGTGCCAGCAGCGGCCCTACGGGCTATGAGCAGTTCTTC. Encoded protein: CASSGPTGYEQFF.

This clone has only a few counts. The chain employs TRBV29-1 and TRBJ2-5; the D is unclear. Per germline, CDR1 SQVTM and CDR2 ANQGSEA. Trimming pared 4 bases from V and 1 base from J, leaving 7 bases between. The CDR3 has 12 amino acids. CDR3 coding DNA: TGCAGCGTTGCAAGCCGCCAAGAGACCCAGTACTTC. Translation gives CSVASRQETQYF.

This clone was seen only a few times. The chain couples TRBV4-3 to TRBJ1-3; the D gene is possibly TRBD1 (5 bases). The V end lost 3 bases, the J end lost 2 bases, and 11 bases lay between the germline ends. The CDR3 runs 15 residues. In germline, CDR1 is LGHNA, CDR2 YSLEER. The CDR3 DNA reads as TGCGCCAGCAGCCATGACGGGACGGCTGGAAACACCATATATTTT. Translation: CASSHDGTAGNTIYF.

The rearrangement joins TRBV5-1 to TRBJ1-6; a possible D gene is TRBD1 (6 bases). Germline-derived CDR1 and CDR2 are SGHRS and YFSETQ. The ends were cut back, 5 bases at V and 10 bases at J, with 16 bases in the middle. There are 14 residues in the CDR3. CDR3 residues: CASRGQLGGSPLHF. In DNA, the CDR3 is TGCGCCAGCAGAGGACAGTTAGGGGGATCACCCCTCCACTTT.

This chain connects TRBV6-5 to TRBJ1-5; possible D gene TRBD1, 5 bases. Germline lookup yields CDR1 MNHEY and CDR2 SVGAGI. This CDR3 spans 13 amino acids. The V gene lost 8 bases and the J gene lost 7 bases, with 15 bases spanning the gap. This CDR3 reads CASGGTLEQPQHF. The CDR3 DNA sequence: TGTGCCAGCGGGGGGACGTTAGAACAGCCCCAGCATTTT.